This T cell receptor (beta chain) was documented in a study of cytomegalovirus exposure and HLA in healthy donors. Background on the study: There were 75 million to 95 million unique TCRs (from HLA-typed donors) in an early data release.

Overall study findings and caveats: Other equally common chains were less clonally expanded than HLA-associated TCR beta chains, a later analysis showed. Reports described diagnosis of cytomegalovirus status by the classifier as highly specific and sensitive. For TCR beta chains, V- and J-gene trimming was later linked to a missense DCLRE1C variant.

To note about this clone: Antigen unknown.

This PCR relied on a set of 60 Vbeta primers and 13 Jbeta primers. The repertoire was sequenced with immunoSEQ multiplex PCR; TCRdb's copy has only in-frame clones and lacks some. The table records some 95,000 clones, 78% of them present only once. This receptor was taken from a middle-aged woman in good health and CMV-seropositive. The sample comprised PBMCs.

The CDR3 nucleotides read TGTGCCAGTAGCCCCGGCAGGGGCCCCTACGAGCAGTACTTC. Its translation is CASSPGRGPYEQYF. The chain uses TRBV19 and TRBJ2-7, with D possibly TRBD1 on 6 matching bases. V lost 6 bases and J 2 bases, leaving 14 bases between the germline ends. The germline CDR1 and CDR2 sequences are LNHDA and SQIVND (reference sequence). The CDR3 length is 14 residues.